This TCR beta chain was recorded in a study of cytomegalovirus exposure and HLA in healthy donors. Overall study: Among the 398 genotyped donors, just over 80% were placed in the Caucasian-associated ancestry cluster.

Details on this clone: As yet, its antigen is unknown.

The CDR3 extends over 16 amino acids. Germline CDR1 is LGHNA and CDR2 is YSLEER. The V and J ends lost 1 base and 7 bases, in that order; junction bases with no gene match: 7. 13 Jbeta primers and 60 Vbeta primers were used for the PCR. Repertoires were generated with immunoSEQ multiplex PCR, while TCRdb's copy carries only in-frame clones and drops some. The sample contains roughly 120,000 clones, 65% to 80% of which appear only once. Overall study findings and caveats: Listed as cytomegalovirus-associated were approximately 160 TCR beta chains. Indistinguishable V segments such as TRBV6-2 and TRBV6-3 were excluded. Previously analyzed data showed that most TCR beta V segments were productive at a frequency of about 90% or about 30%.

The material sequenced was PBMCs. The receptor's source is a woman aged 40 to 55 in good health and CMV-seropositive. The chain combines TRBV4-3 with TRBJ2-2, with TRBD2 matching 9 bases. The CDR3 here is CASSQGAGGGYGELFF. CDR3 bases: TGCGCCAGCAGCCAAGGGGCGGGAGGGGGGTACGGGGAGCTGTTTTTT.